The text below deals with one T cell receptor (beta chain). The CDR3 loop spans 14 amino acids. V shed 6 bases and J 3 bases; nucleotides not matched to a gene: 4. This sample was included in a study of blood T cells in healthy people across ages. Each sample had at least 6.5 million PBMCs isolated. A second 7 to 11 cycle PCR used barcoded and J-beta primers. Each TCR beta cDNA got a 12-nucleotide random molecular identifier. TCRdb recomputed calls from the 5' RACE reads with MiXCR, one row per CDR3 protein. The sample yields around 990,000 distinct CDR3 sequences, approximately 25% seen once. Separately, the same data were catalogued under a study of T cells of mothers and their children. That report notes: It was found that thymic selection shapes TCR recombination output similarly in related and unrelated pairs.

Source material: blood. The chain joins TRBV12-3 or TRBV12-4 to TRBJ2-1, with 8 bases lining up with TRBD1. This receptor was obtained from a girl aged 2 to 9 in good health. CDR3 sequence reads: CASSVTGGYNEQFF. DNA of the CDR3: TGTGCCAGCAGCGTAACAGGGGGCTACAATGAGCAGTTCTTC.